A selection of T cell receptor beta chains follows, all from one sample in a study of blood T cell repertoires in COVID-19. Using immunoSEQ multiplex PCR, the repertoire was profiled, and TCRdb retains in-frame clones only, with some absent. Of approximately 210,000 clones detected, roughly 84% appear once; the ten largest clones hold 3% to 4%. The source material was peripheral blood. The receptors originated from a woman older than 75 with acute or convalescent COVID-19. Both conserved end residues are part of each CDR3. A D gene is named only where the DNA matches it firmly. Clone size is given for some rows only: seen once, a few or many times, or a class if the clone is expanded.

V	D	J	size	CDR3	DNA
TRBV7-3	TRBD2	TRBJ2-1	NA	CASSLGPGGLAGGLNEQFF	TGTGCCAGCAGCTTAGGCCCCGGGGGTCTAGCGGGGGGGTTGAATGAGCAGTTCTTC
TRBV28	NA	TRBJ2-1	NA	CASVAGAPYNEQFF	TGTGCCAGTGTCGCGGGGGCCCCCTACAATGAGCAGTTCTTC
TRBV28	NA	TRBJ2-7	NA	CASSLRAPYEQYF	TGTGCCAGCAGTTTGAGGGCCCCCTACGAGCAGTACTTC
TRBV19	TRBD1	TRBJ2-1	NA	CASSIGGTGYNNEQFF	TGTGCCAGTAGTATAGGGGGGACAGGGTACAACAATGAGCAGTTCTTC
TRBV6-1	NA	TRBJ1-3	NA	CASSEEPVSGNTIYF	TGTGCCAGCAGTGAAGAGCCGGTCTCTGGAAACACCATATATTTT
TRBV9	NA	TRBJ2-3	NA	CASSLGGGFTDTQYF	TGTGCCAGCAGCTTGGGAGGGGGATTCACAGATACGCAGTATTTT
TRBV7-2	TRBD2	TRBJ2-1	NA	CASSFSGGEQFF	TGTGCCAGCAGCTTTAGCGGGGGTGAGCAGTTCTTC
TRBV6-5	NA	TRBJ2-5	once	CASRLQGIGETQYF	TGTGCCAGCAGATTACAGGGTATTGGGGAGACCCAGTACTTC
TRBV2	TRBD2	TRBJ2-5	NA	CASNRGVEETQYF	TGTGCCAGCAATCGGGGGGTTGAAGAGACCCAGTACTTC
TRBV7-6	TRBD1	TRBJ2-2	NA	CASSLLRTGAFTGELFF	TGTGCCAGCAGCTTGTTGCGGACAGGGGCCTTCACCGGGGAGCTGTTTTTT
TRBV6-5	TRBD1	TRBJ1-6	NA	CASKGQGGNSPLHF	TGTGCCAGCAAGGGACAGGGAGGCAATTCACCCCTCCACTTT
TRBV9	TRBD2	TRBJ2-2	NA	CASSTRTSGVAGELFF	TGTGCCAGCAGCACCAGGACTAGCGGGGTGGCCGGGGAGCTGTTTTTT
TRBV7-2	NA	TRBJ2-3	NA	CASSSNTITQYF	TGTGCCAGCAGCTCAAACACAATTACGCAGTATTTT
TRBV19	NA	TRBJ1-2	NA	CASSMRQEVHYGYTF	TGTGCCAGTAGTATGAGACAGGAGGTTCACTATGGCTACACCTTC
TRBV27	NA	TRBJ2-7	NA	CASKKGTTDEQYF	TGTGCCAGTAAAAAAGGGACAACGGACGAGCAGTACTTC
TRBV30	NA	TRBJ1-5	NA	CAWSVGGTGKQPQHF	TGTGCCTGGAGTGTAGGGGGAACAGGGAAACAGCCCCAGCATTTT
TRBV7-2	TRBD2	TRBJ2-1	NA	CASSLGGGTYNEQFF	TGTGCCAGCAGCTTAGGGGGGGGAACCTACAATGAGCAGTTCTTC
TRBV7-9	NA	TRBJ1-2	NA	CASSYNTGYAGYTF	TGTGCCAGCAGCTATAATACAGGGTATGCTGGCTACACCTTC
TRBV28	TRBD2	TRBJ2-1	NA	CASISGGAYNEQFF	TGTGCCAGCATCAGCGGGGGGGCCTACAATGAGCAGTTCTTC
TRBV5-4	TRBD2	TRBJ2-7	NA	CASGKLAGDSYEQYF	TGTGCCAGCGGAAAACTAGCGGGGGACTCCTACGAGCAGTACTTC
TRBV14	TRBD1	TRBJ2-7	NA	CASSPIIVDRQTLIPYEQYF	TGTGCCAGCAGCCCAATAATCGTGGACAGGCAAACCTTAATCCCCTACGAGCAGTACTTC
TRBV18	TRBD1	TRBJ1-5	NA	CASSRTGTGDYQPQHF	TGTGCCAGCTCACGAACCGGGACAGGGGACTATCAGCCCCAGCATTTT
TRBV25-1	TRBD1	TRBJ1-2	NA	CASSEYYRGHDGYTF	TGTGCCAGCAGTGAATACTACAGGGGGCACGATGGCTACACCTTC
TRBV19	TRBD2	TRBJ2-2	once	CATGGLANTGELFF	TGTGCCACCGGAGGACTAGCGAACACCGGGGAGCTGTTTTTT
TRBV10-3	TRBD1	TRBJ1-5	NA	CATAYHQGARDNQPQHF	TGTGCCACCGCCTATCATCAGGGGGCACGGGACAATCAGCCCCAGCATTTT
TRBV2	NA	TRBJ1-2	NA	CAITTLRDGNYGYTF	TGTGCCATCACGACTCTCCGAGATGGTAACTATGGCTACACCTTC
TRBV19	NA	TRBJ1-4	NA	CASSISWTEGKLFF	TGTGCCAGTAGTATAAGTTGGACAGAAGGGAAACTGTTTTTT
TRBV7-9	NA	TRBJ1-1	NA	CASSSGGRVAFF	TGTGCCAGCAGCTCTGGGGGCAGGGTGGCTTTCTTT
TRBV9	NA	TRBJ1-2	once	CASSPTGTSRGGYTF	TGTGCCAGCAGCCCAACGGGGACGTCGCGGGGGGGCTACACCTTC
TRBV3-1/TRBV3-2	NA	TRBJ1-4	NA	CASSQGSFNEKLFF	TGTGCCAGCAGCCAAGGTAGCTTTAATGAAAAACTGTTTTTT
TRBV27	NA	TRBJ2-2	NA	CASSSGGSTGELFF	TGTGCCAGCAGTTCAGGTGGGAGCACCGGGGAGCTGTTTTTT
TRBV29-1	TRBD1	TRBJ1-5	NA	CSVEGDSSNQPQHF	TGCAGCGTTGAAGGGGACAGCTCAAATCAGCCCCAGCATTTT
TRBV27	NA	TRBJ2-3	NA	CASSFLASTDTQYF	TGTGCCAGCAGTTTTTTAGCTAGCACAGATACGCAGTATTTT
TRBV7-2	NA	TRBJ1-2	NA	CASSSSGPGGYGYTF	TGTGCCAGCAGCTCATCAGGACCGGGGGGATATGGCTACACCTTC
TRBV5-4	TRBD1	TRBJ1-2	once	CAIPLSPDRGLLVNYGYTF	TGTGCCATCCCCCTCTCCCCGGACAGGGGGTTATTAGTTAACTATGGCTACACCTTC
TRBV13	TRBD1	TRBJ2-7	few	CASSSQKQGEVEQYF	TGTGCCAGCAGCTCCCAGAAACAGGGGGAGGTCGAGCAGTACTTC
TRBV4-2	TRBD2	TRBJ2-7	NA	CASSRGTSGGAEVGEQYF	TGTGCCAGCAGCCGGGGGACTAGCGGGGGGGCCGAAGTGGGCGAGCAGTACTTC
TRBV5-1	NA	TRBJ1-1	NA	CASSWAQGRTEAFF	TGCGCCAGCAGCTGGGCACAGGGTCGGACTGAAGCTTTCTTT
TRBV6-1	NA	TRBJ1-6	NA	CASSEEGFYSPLHF	TGTGCCAGCAGTGAGGAGGGGTTTTATTCACCCCTCCACTTT
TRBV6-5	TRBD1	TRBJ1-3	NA	CATGTGVFPGNTIYF	TGTGCCACCGGGACAGGGGTGTTCCCTGGAAACACCATATATTTT
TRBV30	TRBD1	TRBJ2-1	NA	CAWSVGLTGSEQFF	TGTGCCTGGAGTGTAGGCTTGACAGGGAGTGAGCAGTTCTTC
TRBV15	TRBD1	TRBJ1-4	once	CATSRDLSGGEKLFF	TGTGCCACCAGCAGAGATCTTTCAGGGGGTGAAAAACTGTTTTTT
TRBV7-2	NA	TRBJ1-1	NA	CASSLKQDTEAFF	TGTGCCAGCAGCTTAAAACAGGACACTGAAGCTTTCTTT
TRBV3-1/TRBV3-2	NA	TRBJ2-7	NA	CASSHSGIYEQYF	TGTGCCAGCAGCCATTCCGGGATCTACGAGCAGTACTTC
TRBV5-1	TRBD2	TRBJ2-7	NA	CASSLGAGVYEQYF	TGCGCCAGCAGCTTAGGAGCGGGGGTCTACGAGCAGTACTTC
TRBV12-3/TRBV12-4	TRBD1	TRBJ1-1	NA	CASSSTGEREAFF	TGTGCCAGCAGCTCTACAGGGGAGCGGGAAGCTTTCTTT
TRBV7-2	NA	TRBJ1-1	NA	CASSSLGQNTEAFF	TGTGCCAGCAGCAGTCTGGGACAGAACACTGAAGCTTTCTTT